The clone carrying this TCR beta chain was counted only a few times. Antigen specificity is unknown. Expressed TCRB transcripts were sequenced because the entire RNA isolate underwent reverse transcription. Measured with immunoSEQ multiplex PCR; TCRdb has only the in-frame clones, and not every one. The sample lists roughly 300,000 clones; roughly an eighth were seen once. Cell sorting via CD45RO/CCR7/CD25/CD127/CD95/CD27 was performed to obtain CD4+ naive, central memory, regulatory and stem cell-like memory cells. This specimen comes from a study of beta chain features in type 1 diabetes. General observations from the study: Lower insertion and higher deletion counts appeared at VDJ junctions in type 1 diabetes patients. Over-representation of high TCR-expressing cells was a possible consequence of cDNA sequencing. Researchers reported that naive, central memory and Treg TCRB repertoires appeared more similar in patients than in healthy donors. All four CD4+ subsets of Type 1 diabetes patients contained TCRB CDR3s that were moderately but significantly shorter.

CDR3 length equals 13 residues. V was clipped by 3 bases and J by 4 bases; unmatched bases: 4. CDR1 and CDR2 from the germline V gene are GTSNPN and SVGIG (reference sequence). This chain connects TRBV30 to TRBJ2-5; 8 nucleotides match TRBD1. The clonotype originates from a man aged 30 to 45 with type 1 diabetes. The sequenced material came from naive CD4+ T cells from blood. DNA of the CDR3: TGTGCCTGGAGCCGCAGGGGGCGAGAGACCCAGTACTTC. Translated: CAWSRRGRETQYF. The full variable domain, in which reference TRBV30 and TRBJ2-5 provide the parts outside the CDR3, is SQTIHQWPATLVQPVGSPLSLECTVEGTSNPNLYWYRQAAGRGLQLLFYSVGIGQISSEVPQNLSASRPQDRQFILSSKKLLLSDSGFYLCAWSRRGRETQYFGPGTRLLVL.